The TCR beta chain described here comes from a study of T-cell memory formation after mild COVID-19. Germline assignment: CDR1 LGHNA and CDR2 YSLEER. The CDR3 length is 14 residues. Between the trimmed V and J ends, which lost 4 bases and 5 bases, there was a span of 14 bases. One entry per CDR3 protein results from TCRdb running MiXCR on the 5' RACE reads. Of about 270,000 distinct CDR3 sequences in the sample, about a sixth were seen once. The sample holds a few counts of this clonotype. This clonotype was sampled from a man younger than 35 who had mild COVID-19 (a few samples of this study predate the infection). Cell type and time point are not known. The rearrangement uses TRBV4-3 and TRBJ2-5, with a tentative D call TRBD1 (6 bases). The sequencing input was PBMCs or a T cell subset sorted from them (not recorded which). The CDR3 spells CASSPQQGWETQYF. The DNA of the CDR3 is TGCGCCAGCAGCCCCCAACAGGGTTGGGAGACCCAGTACTTC.